This T cell receptor beta chain was recorded in a study of shared clonotypes between healthy human individuals. Germline V gene sequence: CDR1 LNHDA, CDR2 SQIVND (reference sequence). The V segment lost 9 bases and the J segment 0 bases; nucleotides outside the gene matches: 1. The CDR3 consists of 12 residues. On this clone itself: Its specificity is not known.

Sorted subsets were amplified in replicate PCRs using around 0.2 ug DNA, 25,000 to 30,000 T cell genomes. The table came from immunoSEQ multiplex PCR; TCRdb's copy has only in-frame clones and leaves some out. The table lists over a million clones, around 76% of them singletons, with 1.4% in the top ten. Findings and caveats of the study: Limited genetic and exposure-history diversity came from having few donors.

This clonotype was sampled from a man in his late teens or twenties in good health. The chain has TRBV19 and TRBJ2-7; TRBD1 agrees at 8 bases. Sequenced material: memory CD4+ T cells sorted from blood. The subset is: CD45RA-negative fraction. The CDR3 DNA follows: TGTGCCAGCCAGGGGGCCTCCTACGAGCAGTACTTC. Translated, it gives CASQGASYEQYF.